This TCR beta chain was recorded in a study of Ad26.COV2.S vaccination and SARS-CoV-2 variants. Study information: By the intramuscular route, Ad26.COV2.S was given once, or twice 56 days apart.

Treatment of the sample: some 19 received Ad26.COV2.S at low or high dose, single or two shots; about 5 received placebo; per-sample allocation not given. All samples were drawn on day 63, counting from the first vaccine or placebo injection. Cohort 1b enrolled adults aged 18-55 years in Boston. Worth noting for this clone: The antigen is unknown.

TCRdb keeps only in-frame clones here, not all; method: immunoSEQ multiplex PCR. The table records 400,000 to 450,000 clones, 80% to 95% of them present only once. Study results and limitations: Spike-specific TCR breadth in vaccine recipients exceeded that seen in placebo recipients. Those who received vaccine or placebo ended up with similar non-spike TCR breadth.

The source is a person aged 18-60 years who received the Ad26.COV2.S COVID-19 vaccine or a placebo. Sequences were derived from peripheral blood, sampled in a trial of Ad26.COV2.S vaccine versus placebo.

CDR3 sequence (DNA): TGTGCCACCCCCAGCGGGACATGGCCCTACGAGCAGTACTTC. Translation: CATPSGTWPYEQYF. The chain employs TRBV21-1 and TRBJ2-7; the listed D gene, TRBD2, was not tested against the DNA. TRBV21-1 is designated a pseudogene. This CDR3 contains 14 residues.